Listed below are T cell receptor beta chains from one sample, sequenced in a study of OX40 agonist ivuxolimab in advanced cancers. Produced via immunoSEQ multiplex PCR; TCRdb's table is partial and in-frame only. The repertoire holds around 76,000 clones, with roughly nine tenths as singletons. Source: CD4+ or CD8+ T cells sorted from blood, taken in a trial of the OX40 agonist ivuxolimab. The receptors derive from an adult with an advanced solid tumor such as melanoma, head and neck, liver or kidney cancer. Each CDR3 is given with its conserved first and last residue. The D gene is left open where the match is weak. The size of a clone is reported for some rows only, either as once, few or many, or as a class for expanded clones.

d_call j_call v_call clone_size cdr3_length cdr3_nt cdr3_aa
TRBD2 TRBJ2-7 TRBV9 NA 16 TGTGCCAGCAGCGACGATCCGGGACTACCCCCCTACGAGCAGTACTTC CASSDDPGLPPYEQYF
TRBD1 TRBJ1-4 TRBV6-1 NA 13 TGTGCCAGCAGGGGACAGGGCCGTGAAAAACTGTTTTTT CASRGQGREKLFF
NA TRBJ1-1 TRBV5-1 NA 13 TGCGCCAGCAGCCCAGGGAGGGACACTGAAGCTTTCTTT CASSPGRDTEAFF
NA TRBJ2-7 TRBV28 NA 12 TGTGCCAGTAGAGCAGCCGGCTCCGAGCAGTACTTC CASRAAGSEQYF
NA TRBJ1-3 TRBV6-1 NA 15 TGTGCCAGCATCCGGAACGGCGATTCTGGAAACACCATATATTTT CASIRNGDSGNTIYF
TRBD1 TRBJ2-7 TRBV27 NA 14 TGTGCCAGCAGCCGCGGGACAGGAATCTACGAGCAGTACTTC CASSRGTGIYEQYF
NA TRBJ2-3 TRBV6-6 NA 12 TGTGCCAGCAGTTATGTGGGAGATATGCAGTATTTT CASSYVGDMQYF
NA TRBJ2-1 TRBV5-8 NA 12 TGTGCCAGCAGCTTGGATTACAATGAGCAGTTCTTC CASSLDYNEQFF
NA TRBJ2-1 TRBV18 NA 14 TGTGCCAGCTCACCGACCCGCTCCTACAATGAGCAGTTCTTC CASSPTRSYNEQFF
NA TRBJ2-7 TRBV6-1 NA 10 TGTGCGAGCAGGGACTACGAGCAGTACTTC CASRDYEQYF
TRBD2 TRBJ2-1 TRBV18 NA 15 TGTGCCAGCTCGCCCGGGACTAGCGGTTACAATGAGCAGTTCTTC CASSPGTSGYNEQFF
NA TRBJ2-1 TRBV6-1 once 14 TGTGCCAGCAGTACATGGGAGGCCCACAATGAGCAGTTCTTC CASSTWEAHNEQFF
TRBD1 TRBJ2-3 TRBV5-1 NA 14 TGCGCCAGTCACAGGGGATTAGGCGTGCAGCCGCAGTATTTT CASHRGLGVQPQYF
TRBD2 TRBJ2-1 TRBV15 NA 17 TGTGCCACCAGCAGACCCGACGGGGCGGGAGGAAATAATGAGCAGTTCTTC CATSRPDGAGGNNEQFF
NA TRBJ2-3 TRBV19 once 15 TGTGCCAGTAGTTCCCGGCCGGCGCTGGGAGATACGCAGTATTTT CASSSRPALGDTQYF
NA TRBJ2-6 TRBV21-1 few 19 TGTGCCAGCAGCAAAGCCCCGGACAGTGATCACTCTGGGGCCAACGTCCTGACTTTC CASSKAPDSDHSGANVLTF
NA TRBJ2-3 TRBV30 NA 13 TGTGCCTGGAGTAATCGGAGGACAGATACGCAGTATTTT CAWSNRRTDTQYF
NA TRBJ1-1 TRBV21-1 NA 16 TGTGCCAGCAGCAAGAGGGACAGGGCAACGAGGCTTGAAGCTTTCTTT CASSKRDRATRLEAFF
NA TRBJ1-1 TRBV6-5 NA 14 TGTGCCAGCAGTTACTCGAGGGGAGACACTGAAGCTTTCTTT CASSYSRGDTEAFF
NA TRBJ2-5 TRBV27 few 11 TGTGCCAGCAGTTTAGGGGAGACCCAGTACTTC CASSLGETQYF
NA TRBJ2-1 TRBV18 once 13 TGTGCCAGCTCACCACGGGGTTACAATGAGCAGTTCTTC CASSPRGYNEQFF